These 5 T cell receptor beta chains share one sample of origin, sequenced in a study of T-cell reconstitution after alpha-beta-depleted transplantation in children. A library of TCRbeta sequences, prepared with unique molecular identifiers, was generated. TCRdb re-called the PCR reads with MiXCR, one entry per CDR3 protein. The sample records 670,000 or so distinct CDR3 sequences, 10% to 15% being singletons. This specimen consisted of PBMCs, obtained before TCRalphabeta/CD19-depleted stem cell transplant. These receptors all stem from a girl aged 2-10 years with congenital amegakaryocytic thrombocytopenia, due to receive a stem cell transplant.

This clonotype occurred a few times. The chain links TRBV15 to TRBJ2-1, with 7 bases fitting TRBD2. The germline gives CDR1 LNHNV, CDR2 YYDKDF (reference sequence). Trimming cost V 5 bases and J 15 bases; bases outside gene matches: 10. CDR3 size: 12 residues. In nucleotides, the CDR3 is TGTGCCACCAGCCTAGCGGAAGAGCAGTCGTTCTTC. This codes for CATSLAEEQSFF.

This clonotype was counted only a few times. The chain links TRBV20-1 to TRBJ2-1; TRBD2 aligns across 10 bases. V shed 5 bases, J shed 2 bases, and the junction held 6 bases outside the gene matches. This CDR3 contains 15 residues. Germline V gene lookup returns CDR1 DFQATT and CDR2 SNEGSKA (reference sequence). CDR3: CSASGLADTYNEQFF. CDR3 coding DNA: TGCAGTGCTTCCGGACTAGCGGATACCTACAATGAGCAGTTCTTC.

The sample holds many counts of this clonotype. V and J are TRBV7-9 and TRBJ1-2; perhaps TRBD1 as D (5 bases). Germline lookup yields CDR1 SEHNR and CDR2 FQNEAQ (reference sequence). V lost 5 bases, J lost 0 bases, and 13 bases lay in between. The CDR3 has 15 amino acids. The CDR3 DNA is TGTGCCAGCAGCGCCGGGACCGACGCTAACTATGGCTACACCTTC. This gives the protein CASSAGTDANYGYTF.

In this sample, this clonotype turned up a few times. CDR3 nucleotides: TGTGCCAGCTCACAACTAGCGGTTTTCCAAGAGACCCAGTACTTC. The encoded protein is CASSQLAVFQETQYF. V and J are TRBV18 and TRBJ2-5, with 8 bases aligning to TRBD2. This CDR3 has 15 amino acids. From germline, CDR1 is KGHSH and CDR2 LQKENI. V trimming: 4 bases; J trimming: 1 base; junction bases outside the gene matches: 5.

This clonotype was seen repeatedly, ten times or more. V and J are TRBV5-1 and TRBJ2-1; D is unresolved. Germline values: CDR1 SGHRS, CDR2 YFSETQ. The length of the CDR3 is 13 residues. The CDR3 region is CATRPPSYNEQFF. The CDR3 bases are TGCGCTACCAGACCCCCTTCCTACAATGAGCAGTTCTTC.